This T cell receptor (beta chain) is from a study of beta chain features in type 1 diabetes. Study in general: Comparable age, gender and cell yields were observed in patients relative to healthy donors. Analysis included around 110,000,000 sorted cells drawn from all samples. Study-wide findings and caveats: Patients with type 1 diabetes showed fewer VDJ junction insertions and more deletions. Among all four CD4+ subsets, Type 1 diabetes patients had TCRB CDR3s that were moderately but significantly shorter.

All of the isolated RNA was reverse transcribed, so expressed TCRB transcripts were sequenced. Generated by immunoSEQ multiplex PCR, the TCRdb table keeps only in-frame clones and is missing some. The sample has 550,000 to 850,000 clones, 10% to 15% seen once. A remark on this clone: Its specificity is not known.

The CDR3 loop spans 16 amino acids. Trimming stripped 3 bases from V and 1 base from J, with 12 bases between. In germline, CDR1 is ENHRY, CDR2 SYGVKD. The receptor comes from a young man with type 1 diabetes. Sequenced material: naive CD4+ T cells from blood. The chain employs TRBV10-3 and TRBJ2-2; D might be TRBD1 (6 bases). CDR3 DNA sequence: TGTGCCATCAGTGACACCGGGACAAGGAACACCGGGGAGCTGTTTTTT. Translated: CAISDTGTRNTGELFF.